Shown below are 25 T cell receptor beta chains from a single sample sequenced in a study of CD8 T cells in ankylosing spondylitis. Whole-study findings and limits: There was a TCR beta motif, made of 7 to 9 highly homologous variants, that appeared characteristic of ankylosing spondylitis blood.

These receptors lack a known antigen. A single record per CDR3 protein comes from TCRdb applying MiXCR to the 5' RACE reads. The data contain about 220,000 distinct CDR3 sequences, roughly 6.6% of them singletons. The sequencing input was blood, either unsorted or a sorted T cell fraction (not recorded which). Every receptor here comes from a male donor with ankylosing spondylitis.

This clonotype was seen ten or more times. V gene TRBV14 combines with J gene TRBJ1-1; D unresolved. In germline, CDR1 is SGHDN, CDR2 FVKESK. V shed 0 bases and J shed 3 bases, with 8 bases lying between them. The CDR3 covers 14 residues. CDR3 nucleotides: TGTGCCAGCAGCCAAGAAGGCAGGTACACTGAAGCTTTCTTT. It translates to CASSQEGRYTEAFF.

This clonotype was observed many times. This rearrangement joins TRBV7-9 to TRBJ2-1, with unresolved D. Germline-derived CDR1 and CDR2 are SEHNR and FQNEAQ (reference sequence). Trimming stripped 6 bases from V and 8 bases from J, with 11 bases between. The CDR3 covers 12 residues. CDR3 residues: CASSFLYHEQFF. CDR3 bases: TGTGCCAGCAGTTTCCTTTACCATGAGCAGTTCTTC.

This clonotype was counted ten times or more. The DNA for the CDR3 is TGCAGCGTTGATTTAGGCTCCTACGAGCAGTACTTC. Translation gives CSVDLGSYEQYF. J is TRBJ2-7 and V is TRBV29-1; D unresolved. The CDR3 runs to 12 residues. V was cut by 3 bases and J by 0 bases, with 6 bases left in between. The germline CDR1 and CDR2 sequences are SQVTM and ANQGSEA.

This clonotype was recorded many times. The J gene is TRBJ1-3, the V gene TRBV28, with 11 nucleotides matching TRBD1. With V trimmed by 3 bases and J by 5 bases, 9 bases remained unmatched. Germline V lookup: CDR1 MDHEN, CDR2 SYDVKM. This CDR3 region has 17 residues. CDR3: CASSFMTGTGGRNTIYF. The CDR3, as DNA: TGTGCCAGCAGTTTCATGACCGGGACAGGGGGGAGAAACACCATATATTTT. Full variable domain (outside the CDR3, taken from reference TRBV28 and TRBJ1-3): DVKVTQSSRYLVKRTGEKVFLECVQDMDHENMFWYRQDPGLGLRLIYFSYDVKMKEKGDIPEGYSVSREKKERFSLILESASTNQTSMYLCASSFMTGTGGRNTIYFGEGSWLTVV.

Many counts were recorded for this clonotype. This sequence joins TRBV6-5 and TRBJ2-2; a possible D gene is TRBD1 (5 bases). The CDR3 is 15 amino acids. The V and J ends lost 2 bases and 4 bases respectively, with 11 bases between them. The germline CDR1 and CDR2 sequences are MNHEY and SVGAGI. The CDR3 reads CASSYGREGTGELFF. The CDR3 coding sequence is TGTGCCAGCAGTTACGGCAGGGAAGGCACCGGGGAGCTGTTTTTT.

This clonotype was counted at least ten times. V is TRBV27 and J is TRBJ1-5; perhaps TRBD1 as D (5 bases). Looked up from germline, CDR1 is MNHEY and CDR2 is SMNVEV (reference sequence). V was trimmed by 6 bases and J by 1 base, leaving 10 bases between them. The CDR3 length is 14 residues. CDR3 DNA: TGTGCCAGCAGAGCGCGACAGAGCAATCAGCCCCAGCATTTT. This sequence encodes CASRARQSNQPQHF.

This clonotype was detected ten times or more. The V gene is TRBV6-2 or TRBV6-3, the J gene TRBJ2-1; unclear D gene. Trimming shortened V by 5 bases and J by 4 bases, and 6 bases separated the two germline ends. CDR3 length equals 12 residues. Germline V CDR1 and CDR2: MNHEY, SVGEGT. CDR3 sequence reads: CASSHGYNEQFF. For the CDR3, the DNA is TGTGCCAGCAGTCACGGGTACAATGAGCAGTTCTTC.

This clonotype was seen repeatedly, ten times or more. The chain links TRBV15 to TRBJ2-2; weak D call: TRBD1 (6 bases). The CDR3 runs to 16 residues. V lost 5 bases and J lost 6, with 19 bases in between. Germline-derived CDR1 and CDR2 are LNHNV and YYDKDF (reference sequence). CDR3 sequence reads: CATSDDPLQGAGELFF. Written as DNA, the CDR3 is TGTGCCACCAGCGATGACCCACTACAGGGCGCCGGGGAGCTGTTTTTT.

The genes are TRBV5-1 and TRBJ2-5, with TRBD2 as a possible D gene (6 bases). Germline-derived CDR1 and CDR2 are SGHRS and YFSETQ. This CDR3 spans 15 amino acids. Deletions cut 4 bases from V and 2 bases from J, with 15 bases between. DNA of the CDR3: TGCGCCAGCAGCCCCGCTGGCGGGAAGCAAGAGACCCAGTACTTC. Protein sequence: CASSPAGGKQETQYF.

This clonotype has a handful of counts. V is TRBV27 and J is TRBJ2-1, with 12 bases fitting TRBD2. V trimming: 5 bases; J trimming: 0 bases; junction bases outside the gene matches: 5. The CDR3 loop spans 17 amino acids. Germline-derived CDR1 and CDR2 are MNHEY and SMNVEV (reference sequence). The CDR3 DNA follows: TGTGCCAGCAGTCCTCGGACTAGCGGGGCCTCCTACAATGAGCAGTTCTTC. Protein product: CASSPRTSGASYNEQFF.

The chain uses TRBV27 and TRBJ1-1, with TRBD1 as a possible D gene (6 bases). Germline loops: CDR1 MNHEY, CDR2 SMNVEV (reference sequence). CDR3 size: 15 residues. The V end lost 1 base, the J end lost 2 bases, and 11 bases lay between the germline ends. CDR3 bases: TGTGCCAGCAGTTTATATGGGGGCCTTAACACTGAAGCTTTCTTT. Its protein is CASSLYGGLNTEAFF.

In this sample, this clonotype turned up many times. The chain recombines TRBV7-9 with TRBJ1-1, with 7 bases aligning to TRBD1. Germline assignment: CDR1 SEHNR and CDR2 FQNEAQ (reference sequence). J was trimmed by 11 bases and V by 5 bases; bases with no gene match: 11. The CDR3 contains 13 residues. CDR3 amino acids: CASSTPGDSVAFF. CDR3 sequence (DNA): TGTGCCAGCAGCACCCCCGGGGACAGTGTGGCTTTCTTT.

Ten or more counts support this clonotype. V usage is TRBV20-1 and J usage is TRBJ1-2; D possibly corresponds to TRBD1 (5 bases). Germline values: CDR1 DFQATT, CDR2 SNEGSKA (reference sequence). The CDR3 runs to 13 residues. Trimming took off 4 bases at V and 5 bases at J, with 14 bases between the two ends. The CDR3 coding sequence is TGCAGTGCTAAGGACATAGTATATTATGGCTACACCTTC. It specifies CSAKDIVYYGYTF.

This clonotype came up many times. This chain joins TRBV7-2 and TRBJ1-1, with a tentative D call TRBD1 (6 bases). V was clipped by 5 bases and J by 4 bases, with 17 bases between them. Germline lookup yields CDR1 SGHTA and CDR2 FQGNSA. The CDR3 runs 15 residues. The CDR3 nucleotides read TGTGCCAGCAGCGGAATGGGACAATGGGGCACTGAAGCTTTCTTT. Translation: CASSGMGQWGTEAFF. Full variable domain (rest looked up from reference TRBV7-2 and TRBJ1-1): GAGVSQSPSNKVTEKGKDVELRCDPISGHTALYWYRQSLGQGLEFLIYFQGNSAPDKSGLPSDRFSAERTGGSVSTLTIQRTQQEDSAVYLCASSGMGQWGTEAFFGQGTRLTVV.

This clonotype has at least ten counts. The rearrangement joins TRBV18 to TRBJ2-5; 10 nucleotides line up with TRBD1. The CDR3 is 16 amino acids. Germline V gene lookup returns CDR1 KGHSH and CDR2 LQKENI. Germline trimming cut 2 bases from V and 2 bases from J; bases unmatched to any gene: 5. CDR3 sequence reads: CASSPSRGQGQETQYF. In DNA form, the CDR3 reads TGTGCCAGCTCACCATCAAGGGGACAGGGGCAAGAGACCCAGTACTTC.

This clonotype was observed at least ten times. The genes are TRBV20-1 and TRBJ2-7; D is perhaps TRBD2 (6 bases). V gave up 3 bases and J gave up 2 bases, with 14 bases separating them. This CDR3 is built from 14 residues. The V gene's germline CDR1 is DFQATT and CDR2 SNEGSKA (reference sequence). The CDR3 reads CSASPRLGPYEQYF. The CDR3 DNA reads TGCAGTGCTAGCCCCCGACTAGGACCCTACGAGCAGTACTTC.

The V call is TRBV4-3, the J call TRBJ2-7; D remains ambiguous. The CDR3 spans 16 residues. V shed 0 bases and J shed 6 bases, with 18 bases lying between them. CDR1 LGHNA and CDR2 YSLEER come from the germline V gene. CDR3 region: CASSQERGPRPAEQYF. DNA for the CDR3: TGCGCCAGCAGCCAAGAGCGTGGTCCGAGGCCCGCCGAGCAGTACTTC.

The J gene is TRBJ2-5, the V gene TRBV7-9; maybe TRBD2 (5 bases). From germline, CDR1 is SEHNR and CDR2 FQNEAQ (reference sequence). Trimming left V 8 bases short and J 3 bases short, with 10 bases between. There are 12 residues in the CDR3. CDR3 residues: CASGADEETQYF. CDR3 in DNA: TGTGCCAGCGGAGCGGATGAAGAGACCCAGTACTTC.

In its sample, this clonotype was seen many times. V is TRBV12-3 or TRBV12-4 and J is TRBJ2-7, with D unclear. CDR3 size: 12 residues. Trimming stripped 3 bases from V and 5 bases from J, with 8 bases between. CDR3 DNA: TGTGCCAGCAGTTTTGGCAGCAACGAGCAGTACTTC. It yields the protein CASSFGSNEQYF.

The chain has TRBV20-1 and TRBJ2-7; TRBD1 agrees at 9 bases. The CDR3 is 14 residues long. V shed 1 base and J 3 bases; nucleotides not matched to a gene: 4. Germline V CDR1 and CDR2: DFQATT, SNEGSKA (reference sequence). Here the CDR3 DNA reads TGCAGTGCTAGAGGCCTGGACAGGGGCTACGAGCAGTACTTC. It is translated as CSARGLDRGYEQYF.

This clonotype was counted ten times or more. The CDR3 bases are TGTGCCATCAGTGAAACAGGGGGGCCCAATGAAAAACTGTTTTTT. Amino acid sequence: CAISETGGPNEKLFF. This chain connects TRBV10-3 to TRBJ1-4, with TRBD1 matching 8 bases. CDR1 and CDR2 from the germline V gene are ENHRY and SYGVKD. V dropped 3 bases and J dropped 5; count of bases not matched to a gene: 5. The CDR3 is 15 residues long.

There are a few counts of this clonotype. The chain recombines TRBV6-6 with TRBJ2-7, with D tentatively TRBD1 (6 bases). CDR3 length: 14 residues. Germline V gives CDR1 MNHNY, CDR2 SVGAGI (reference sequence). V was clipped by 0 bases and J by 4 bases, with 10 bases between them. Written as DNA, the CDR3 is TGTGCCAGCAGTTACTCGAACAGGGATTACGAGCAGTACTTC. It codes for CASSYSNRDYEQYF.

This clonotype has ten or more counts. The CDR3 DNA reads TGTGCCAGCAGCCCCCACGCCGGGACAGTCTACGAGCAGTACTTC. Its protein is CASSPHAGTVYEQYF. V is TRBV7-9 and J is TRBJ2-7, with 7 bases aligning to TRBD1. J was trimmed by 3 bases and V by 5 bases; bases with no gene match: 10. There are 15 residues in the CDR3. Germline CDR1 reads SEHNR; CDR2 reads FQNEAQ (reference sequence).

This clonotype was detected only a few times. CDR3 bases: TGTGCCAGCAGAGCCGGGTGGTATGGCTACACCTTC. Protein: CASRAGWYGYTF. The chain links TRBV12-3 or TRBV12-4 to TRBJ1-2; D is undetermined. This CDR3 has 12 residues. V lost 6 bases and J 5 bases, leaving 10 bases between the germline ends.

The sample holds many counts of this clonotype. This sequence joins TRBV10-3 and TRBJ2-3, with 10 nucleotides matching TRBD2. The CDR3 runs to 16 residues. Germline V gene sequence: CDR1 ENHRY, CDR2 SYGVKD. J lost 2 bases, V lost 2 bases, and 4 bases had no gene match. This chain's CDR3 is CAISEQLAGPTDTQYF. The CDR3 DNA is TGTGCCATCAGTGAGCAACTAGCGGGACCCACAGATACGCAGTATTTT.